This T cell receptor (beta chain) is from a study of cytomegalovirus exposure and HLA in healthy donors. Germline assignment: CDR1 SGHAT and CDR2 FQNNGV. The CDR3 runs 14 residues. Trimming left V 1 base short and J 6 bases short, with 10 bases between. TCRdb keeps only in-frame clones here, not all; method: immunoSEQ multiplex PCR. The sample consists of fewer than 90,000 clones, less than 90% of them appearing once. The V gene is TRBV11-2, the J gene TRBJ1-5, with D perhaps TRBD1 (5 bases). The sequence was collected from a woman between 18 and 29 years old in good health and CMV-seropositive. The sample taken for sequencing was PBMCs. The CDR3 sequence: CASSLGDFTQPQHF. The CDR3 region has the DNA TGTGCCAGCAGCTTAGGGGACTTTACTCAGCCCCAGCATTTT.